The 8 T cell receptor beta chains presented below share a single source sample, sequenced in a study of Tregs in tolerant kidney transplant recipients. The repertoire was sequenced with immunoSEQ multiplex PCR; TCRdb's copy has only in-frame clones and lacks some. Among about 59,000 clones, over 70% were seen once, and the ten largest hold 5.2%. The sample taken for sequencing was CD4+ T cells from blood. The receptors here all came from a human donor in good health.

V and J are TRBV5-6 and TRBJ1-2; TRBD1 is a possible D gene (5 bases). In germline, CDR1 is SGHDT, CDR2 YYEEEE. This CDR3 contains 14 residues. The ends were cut back, 5 bases at V and 1 base at J, with 12 bases in the middle. The CDR3 loop reads CASSPLRGNYGYTF. The CDR3 DNA sequence: TGTGCCAGCAGTCCACTTAGGGGTAACTATGGCTACACCTTC.

The chain recombines TRBV2 with TRBJ2-2; D call uncertain. The germline V gene encodes CDR1 SNHLY and CDR2 FYNNEI. The CDR3 extends over 14 amino acids. V was clipped by 6 bases and J by 4 bases, with 12 bases between them. The chain's CDR3 is CASRDQKSTGELFF. DNA of the CDR3: TGTGCCAGCAGGGACCAAAAAAGCACCGGGGAGCTGTTTTTT.

The chain has TRBV12-5 and TRBJ2-1, with 9 bases that match TRBD2. This CDR3 is 14 amino acids long. Germline CDR1 and CDR2: LGHNT and FRNRAP. The trim removed 7 bases at V and 9 bases at J, leaving 10 bases unmatched. The CDR3 DNA sequence: TGTGCTAGTGTTCTTAGCGGGAGCAAGGTTGAGCAGTTCTTC. Translation: CASVLSGSKVEQFF.

The chain uses TRBV7-2 and TRBJ1-5; no clear D. CDR3 length: 16 residues. Per the germline V gene, CDR1 is SGHTA and CDR2 is FQGNSA. The V end lost 1 base, the J end lost 4 bases, and 14 bases lay between the germline ends. The CDR3 nucleotides read TGTGCCAGCAGCTTAGGGTTAGGGCGACTAAATCAGCCCCAGCATTTT. As protein: CASSLGLGRLNQPQHF.

The chain carries TRBV4-1 and TRBJ1-6; tentatively, D is TRBD1 (5 bases). This CDR3 contains 13 residues. Per germline, CDR1 MGHRA and CDR2 YSYEKL. The germline V and J ends were trimmed by 5 bases and 11 bases, with 13 bases remaining between them. CDR3 region: CASSFRAGTPLHF. The CDR3 DNA is TGCGCCAGCAGCTTTAGGGCAGGGACACCCCTCCACTTT.

The chain combines TRBV25-1 with TRBJ2-3; D is undetermined. The CDR3 sequence is 14 residues long. Trimming removed 7 bases from V and 0 bases from J, with 11 bases in between. CDR1 is MGHDK and CDR2 is SYGVNS in the germline V gene. The CDR3, as DNA: TGTGCCAGCATCCCCAGCTCTAGCACAGATACGCAGTATTTT. This encodes CASIPSSSTDTQYF.

This sequence joins TRBV30 and TRBJ2-3; a weak D match, TRBD2 (6 bases). This CDR3 region has 15 residues. Trimming left V 5 bases short and J 1 base short, with 16 bases between. CDR1 GTSNPN and CDR2 SVGIG come from the germline V gene (reference sequence). The CDR3 reads CAWGNGGEGTDTQYF. In nucleotides, the CDR3 is TGTGCCTGGGGAAACGGGGGAGAGGGCACAGATACGCAGTATTTT.

The chain recombines TRBV11-3 with TRBJ2-7; D remains ambiguous. This CDR3 is 13 amino acids long. V lost 0 bases, J lost 6 bases, and 9 bases lay in between. In germline, CDR1 is SGHNT, CDR2 YENEEA. The CDR3 protein is CASSLEGPREQYF. The CDR3 nucleotides are TGTGCCAGCAGCTTAGAGGGCCCGCGCGAGCAGTACTTC.